A selection of T cell receptor beta chains follows, all from one sample in a study of cytomegalovirus exposure and HLA in healthy donors. TCRdb's copy holds only in-frame clones and misses some; the assay was immunoSEQ multiplex PCR. The sample has under 200,000 clones; about 65% are singletons. Specimen: PBMCs. These receptors came from a woman aged 18-29 years in good health and CMV-seropositive. The CDR3 runs from the conserved cysteine through the conserved F or W. D genes are given only for firm matches. Clone size, where shown, is once, few, many, or a class for clones that have expanded.

V	size	J	D	DNA	CDR3
TRBV7-9	.	TRBJ2-1	.	TGTGCCAGCAGCGCCCCTTTGGGCGGGAAGGAGTTTGGGAATGAGCAGTTCTTC	CASSAPLGGKEFGNEQFF
TRBV7-8	.	TRBJ1-1	.	TGTGCCAGCAGCTTAGGAGACAGAAATATGAACACTGAAGCTTTCTTT	CASSLGDRNMNTEAFF
TRBV27	few	TRBJ2-5	TRBD1	TGTGCCAGCAGTTCGCAGGGGGAGCAAGAGACCCAGTACTTC	CASSSQGEQETQYF
TRBV5-6	.	TRBJ2-7	.	TGTGCCAGCAGCTTGCCCCTAGGACGGGAACAGCAGTACTTC	CASSLPLGREQQYF
TRBV27	few	TRBJ1-1	TRBD1	TGTGCCAGCAGACGACAGGGGGAGTCGAGCACTGAAGCTTTCTTT	CASRRQGESSTEAFF
TRBV5-5	few	TRBJ1-4	TRBD1	TGTGCCAGCAGCTATACAGGGGACAGTGAAAAACTGTTTTTT	CASSYTGDSEKLFF
TRBV13	.	TRBJ2-1	.	TGTGCCAGCAGCTTAAGGGGAACTTCCTACAATGAGCAGTTCTTC	CASSLRGTSYNEQFF
TRBV27	.	TRBJ2-7	TRBD1	TGTGCCAGCAGTATACGGACCGGGACAGCGATAAATCGTTACGAGCAGTACTTC	CASSIRTGTAINRYEQYF
TRBV6-1	few	TRBJ1-5	.	TGTGCCAGCCGACAGGAGCTTTATAGCAATCAGCCCCAGCATTTT	CASRQELYSNQPQHF
TRBV9	.	TRBJ1-6	.	TGTGCCAGCTCCGGAGAGGGATTGTGGGCACCCCTCCACTTT	CASSGEGLWAPLHF
TRBV6-8	.	TRBJ1-2	TRBD1	TGTGCCCACCGGGGTGACAGGGAAAACTATGGCTACACCTTC	CAHRGDRENYGYTF
TRBV2	.	TRBJ2-7	TRBD2	TGTGCCAGCAGTGTTCTTGCCCTAGCGGTATACGAGCAGTACTTC	CASSVLALAVYEQYF
TRBV19	.	TRBJ2-1	.	TGTGCCAGTAGTATAGACCCGGACAGTTTCAATGAGCAGTTCTTC	CASSIDPDSFNEQFF
TRBV5-1	once	TRBJ2-7	TRBD1	TGCGCCAGCAGCATCGACAGGGTGTCGTACGAGCAGTACTTC	CASSIDRVSYEQYF
TRBV2	few	TRBJ2-5	TRBD2	TGTGCCAGCAGTCGACTAGCGGAGCAAGAGACCCAGTACTTC	CASSRLAEQETQYF
TRBV5-4	.	TRBJ2-3	.	TGTGCCAGCAGCTTTATGGCCATCCAGGGTAAAGATACGCAGTATTTT	CASSFMAIQGKDTQYF
TRBV6-1	.	TRBJ2-1	.	TGTGCCAGCAGCCGAACGTTATATAGCGGTGAGCAGTTCTTC	CASSRTLYSGEQFF
TRBV6-1	.	TRBJ2-3	TRBD2	TGTGCCAGCAGTGATAGGGCTAGCGGGAGGGTGGGGAACACAGATACGCAGTATTTT	CASSDRASGRVGNTDTQYF
TRBV6-6	.	TRBJ1-5	.	TGTGCCAGCAGTTACTCGCGACAGAGCAATCAGCCCCAGCATTTT	CASSYSRQSNQPQHF
TRBV7-9	.	TRBJ1-1	.	TGTGCCAGCAGCCGCACACCTAACACTGAAGCTTTCTTT	CASSRTPNTEAFF
TRBV4-2	.	TRBJ1-6	.	TGTGCCAGCAGCCAGCCGACACAGGTGACAAACTCCTATAATTCACCCCTCCACTTT	CASSQPTQVTNSYNSPLHF
TRBV6-5	.	TRBJ2-7	TRBD1	TGTGCCAGCAGTAAGGGACAGGGTCTTTACGAGCAGTACTTC	CASSKGQGLYEQYF
TRBV19	.	TRBJ2-7	TRBD2	TGTGCCAGTGCGACTAGCGGGGGACCCTACGAGCAGTACTTC	CASATSGGPYEQYF
TRBV10-3	.	TRBJ2-3	.	TGTGCCATCAGTGAGCCCCCGGGACTTCGCACAGATACGCAGTATTTT	CAISEPPGLRTDTQYF
TRBV28	.	TRBJ2-7	TRBD2	TGTGCCAGCAGTTTAGTAGCGGGAGCGGGCGAGCAGTACTTC	CASSLVAGAGEQYF
TRBV27	.	TRBJ2-1	TRBD2	TGTGCCAGCAGTTTATCGGGTAGCGGGGCCGTATACAATGAGCAGTTCTTC	CASSLSGSGAVYNEQFF
TRBV28	.	TRBJ1-1	TRBD1	TGTGCCAGCGGGGGACAGGTGAACACTGAAGCTTTCTTT	CASGGQVNTEAFF
TRBV15	.	TRBJ2-7	.	TGTGCCACCAGCAGAGAGCGTGTCGGCTACGAGCAGTACTTC	CATSRERVGYEQYF
TRBV27	few	TRBJ2-7	TRBD1	TGTGCCAGCAGTTCCGCACAGGGGCCCCCTCGGTACTTC	CASSSAQGPPRYF
TRBV28	.	TRBJ2-1	.	TGTGCCAGCGGTTTTCAGATCTCCTACAATGAGCAGTTCTTC	CASGFQISYNEQFF
TRBV18	.	TRBJ1-1	TRBD1	TGTGCCAGCTCACCACTGCTCGGCAGGGGGCAAACTGAAGCTTTCTTT	CASSPLLGRGQTEAFF
TRBV15	.	TRBJ2-2	.	TGTGCCACCAGCCTCAGGGTGGCAGCCGGGGAGCTGTTTTTT	CATSLRVAAGELFF
TRBV29-1	.	TRBJ1-4	.	TGCAGCGTTGGGACCGCGTGGGGAGGCGAAAAACTGTTTTTT	CSVGTAWGGEKLFF
TRBV9	.	TRBJ2-6	.	TGTGCCAGCAGCCCTCGTCCCTCTGGGGCCAACGTCCTGACTTTC	CASSPRPSGANVLTF
TRBV30	.	TRBJ2-1	.	TGTGCCTGGAGTGTCGAGGCAGGGACCTACAATGAGCAGTTCTTC	CAWSVEAGTYNEQFF
TRBV18	.	TRBJ1-2	TRBD1	TGTGCCAGCTCACCCGCCGGGACAGCGGGCTATGGCTACACCTTC	CASSPAGTAGYGYTF
TRBV19	.	TRBJ1-1	TRBD1	TGTGCCAGTAGTATAATGACAGGGGCTGAAGCTTTCTTT	CASSIMTGAEAFF
TRBV6-5	.	TRBJ2-5	.	TGTGCCAGCAGTCCCACTCAAGAGACCCAGTACTTC	CASSPTQETQYF
TRBV10-3	once	TRBJ2-1	TRBD2	TGTGCCATCAGTGAGTCGACTGGGCTAGCGGGAACCCATGGGAATGAGCAGTTCTTC	CAISESTGLAGTHGNEQFF
TRBV4-3	.	TRBJ2-2	TRBD2	TGCGCCAGCAGCCCGATCTCGCGACTAGCGGGGGGGAGACCCGGCGGGGAGCTGTTTTTT	CASSPISRLAGGRPGGELFF
TRBV6-5	.	TRBJ2-1	.	TGTGCCAGCAGTTATCTGAGGAATGAGCAGTTCTTC	CASSYLRNEQFF
TRBV11-2	.	TRBJ1-2	TRBD1	TGTGCCAGCAGCTCGACTACAAAACCAGGGGGCCATGGCTACACCTTC	CASSSTTKPGGHGYTF
TRBV7-9	.	TRBJ2-4	.	TGTGCCAGCAGCTTATTGCGACAGGGAGGAATTAAAAACATTCAGTACTTC	CASSLLRQGGIKNIQYF
TRBV5-1	once	TRBJ2-2	.	TGCGCCAGCAGCTTGCAGAACCCCCTGAACACCGGGGAGCTGTTTTTT	CASSLQNPLNTGELFF
TRBV28	.	TRBJ2-1	TRBD1	TGTGCCAGCAGCACCGGGACAGGATTAAACAATGAGCAGTTCTTC	CASSTGTGLNNEQFF
TRBV7-2	.	TRBJ1-4	.	TGTGCCAGCAGCTCAGCCTTTACCCGAGGAGCTAATGAAAAACTGTTTTTT	CASSSAFTRGANEKLFF
TRBV10-3	once	TRBJ2-3	.	TGTGCCATCCAGGGAAGGGGAACAGATACGCAGTATTTT	CAIQGRGTDTQYF
TRBV29-1	.	TRBJ1-2	TRBD1	TGCAGCGCCGGCCCCGACAGGGTGAACTATGGCTACACCTTC	CSAGPDRVNYGYTF